This TCR beta chain emerged from a study of Graves' ophthalmopathy and Graves' hyperthyroidism. CAS ≥3, NOSPECS ≥4, moderate-to-severe activity and duration under 3 months marked donors with ophthalmopathy. The CDR3 is made up of 19 amino acids. The germline V gene encodes CDR1 MNHEY and CDR2 SVGEGT. Trimming cost V 0 bases and J 7 bases, with 27 bases left between them. As for this clonotype: Its antigen is unidentified.

From RNA, the CDR3 regions of TCR beta chains were amplified and sequenced. The first-round RT-PCR employed HTBI primers together with the Qiagen OneStep RT-PCR kit. A multiplex PCR was then performed as the second round. TCRdb processed the multiplex PCR reads anew with MiXCR; each CDR3 protein has one entry. This table holds a few hundred thousand distinct CDR3 sequences, about a sixth found once. Study-wide points: Blood samples also showed most expanded thyroid clonotypes exceeding 0.001 frequency.

This rearrangement joins TRBV6-2 or TRBV6-3 to TRBJ1-2; D gene uncertain. The sequencing sample was made of peripheral blood. The origin of this receptor is an adult man with Graves' ophthalmopathy. CDR3 region: CASSYSPRGSGSVACGYTF. CDR3 DNA: TGTGCCAGCAGTTACTCCCCCCGGGGTTCGGGGTCCGTTGCCTGTGGCTACACCTTC.